This TCR beta chain stems from a study of graft-versus-host responses after intestinal transplantation. Whole-study context: Recipients got multivisceral, liver-intestinal, or isolated intestinal transplants. The study, taken as a whole, reports: An association linked early post-transplant HvG declines with peak circulating GvH clone levels. Graft-donor T cell macrochimerism coincided with high graft-versus-host to host-versus-graft clonal ratios in allografts. Recipient marrow held GvH clones, some first seen in ileum or blood.

This clone was detected only once. No antigen is known for it. The method was immunoSEQ multiplex PCR; TCRdb's version includes in-frame clones alone and lacks a portion of them. The sample consists of some 140,000 clones, over 90% of them appearing once. The CDR3 has 16 amino acids. V lost 5 bases and J 3 bases, leaving 17 bases between the germline ends. In germline, CDR1 is SGHTA, CDR2 FQGNSA. The chain recombines TRBV7-2 with TRBJ2-1, with D tentatively TRBD2 (6 bases). The TCR was taken from a human donor who received an intestinal transplant. Sequencing used unstimulated CD4+ T cells sorted from spleen or lymph node cells, obtained before intestinal transplant. The CDR3 nucleotides read TGTGCCAGCAGCCTACCCGGAGGACTATACTACAATGAGCAGTTCTTC. Protein product: CASSLPGGLYYNEQFF.